What follows are 6 T cell receptor beta chains derived from one specimen sequenced in a study of technical replicates of blood from a handful of donors. The protocol was immunoSEQ multiplex PCR, while the TCRdb copy is restricted to in-frame clones and leaves out a portion. The sample shows 66,000 or so clones, roughly 90% of them seen only once. The sequenced material came from PBMCs. Receptors were obtained from a human donor in good health. Some clones in this sample may be carry-over from other donors' samples.

V is TRBV23-1 and J is TRBJ2-1, with D hard to call. TRBV23-1 is assigned to the ORF class and has an uncertain function. This CDR3 spans 14 amino acids. Trimming pared 2 bases from V and 1 base from J, leaving 6 bases between. The CDR3 here is CASSQSRSYNEQFF. CDR3 bases: TGCGCCAGCAGTCAAAGCAGGTCCTACAATGAGCAGTTCTTC.

The rearrangement links TRBV5-1 to TRBJ2-3; 8 bases fit TRBD2. V was clipped by 0 bases and J by 1 base; unmatched bases: 7. Germline assignment: CDR1 SGHRS and CDR2 YFSETQ. The CDR3 runs to 17 residues. The CDR3 sequence: CASSLGRAGGRTDTQYF. DNA for the CDR3: TGCGCCAGCAGCTTGGGGCGGGCGGGGGGACGCACAGATACGCAGTATTTT.

The genes are TRBV15 and TRBJ1-3; the D gene is possibly TRBD1 (5 bases). V shed 0 bases and J shed 4 bases, with 16 bases lying between them. Germline values: CDR1 LNHNV, CDR2 YYDKDF (reference sequence). This CDR3 comprises 17 residues. CDR3 loop: CATSRDFPGGSGNTIYF. CDR3 bases: TGTGCCACCAGCAGAGATTTCCCCGGGGGGTCCGGAAACACCATATATTTT.

This chain connects TRBV2 to TRBJ2-6; D remains unclear. Germline values: CDR1 SNHLY, CDR2 FYNNEI. This CDR3 is built from 17 residues. The V and J ends lost 1 base and 0 bases respectively, with 10 bases between them. This CDR3 reads CASSEELMASGANVLTF. The DNA for the CDR3 is TGTGCCAGCAGTGAAGAGTTAATGGCCTCTGGGGCCAACGTCCTGACTTTC.

The chain employs TRBV7-6 and TRBJ2-2; TRBD2 aligns across 13 bases. Trimming took 3 bases from V and 4 from J; bases not matched to a gene: 2. This CDR3 comprises 16 residues. CDR1 and CDR2 (germline): SGHVS, FNYEAQ. The CDR3 reads CASSLGLAGSTGELFF. CDR3 in DNA: TGTGCCAGCAGCTTGGGACTAGCGGGAAGCACCGGGGAGCTGTTTTTT.

J is TRBJ1-5 and V is TRBV6-1, with D possibly being TRBD1 (5 bases). Germline CDR1 and CDR2: MNHNS and SASEGT. The CDR3 runs 14 residues. V was pared by 6 bases and J by 5 bases, with 14 bases between. The CDR3 nucleotides read TGTGCCAGCAGGGGGGGGTTTCGGGATCAGCCCCAGCATTTT. Protein sequence: CASRGGFRDQPQHF.